Detailed here is one TCR beta chain. Its antigen is unknown. Other DNA variants within this sample encode the same CDR3. The data were taken from a study of shared clonotypes between healthy human individuals. Unsorted samples, those not sorted, used 75 million to 90 million PBMCs for genomic DNA. The CDR3 runs 16 residues. Germline assignment: CDR1 LGHNA and CDR2 YNFKEQ. V was trimmed by 0 bases and J by 5 bases, leaving 13 bases between them. General study findings and limits: Depth of sequencing was expected to influence donor clonotype sharing.

Investigators spread the genomic DNA of each subset evenly over several immunoSEQ plates. TCRdb keeps only in-frame clones here, not all; method: immunoSEQ multiplex PCR. The table has hundreds of thousands of clones, 76% seen once. The chain is built from TRBV4-2 and TRBJ2-2; tentatively, D is TRBD1 (5 bases). The clonotype was recovered from a middle-aged woman in good health. Some clones in this sample may be carry-over from other donors' samples. The specimen was PBMCs. CDR3 DNA: TGTGCCAGCAGCCAAGATCTGACAGTGAATACCGGGGAGCTGTTTTTT. As protein: CASSQDLTVNTGELFF.